These 10 T cell receptor beta chains originate from one sample sequenced in a study of control samples from healthy donors and cancer patients. Sequenced by immunoSEQ multiplex PCR; TCRdb stores in-frame clones only, minus some. The sample has some 190,000 clones; about 89% are singletons. Sequenced material: blood. The receptors shown here come from a young man in good health.

CDR3 DNA: TGTGCCAGCAGTTGGGTATTCGGAAATGAGCAGTTCTTC. Its translation is CASSWVFGNEQFF. The chain uses TRBV27 and TRBJ2-1, with no clear D. This CDR3 has 13 residues. In germline, CDR1 is MNHEY, CDR2 SMNVEV (reference sequence). V was shortened by 4 bases and J by 7 bases, with 11 bases between the two germline ends.

The rearrangement links TRBV2 to TRBJ1-2, with D possibly matching TRBD1 (6 bases). This CDR3 contains 15 residues. Germline CDR1 SNHLY, CDR2 FYNNEI. The V and J ends lost 2 bases and 0 bases respectively, with 10 bases between them. The DNA of the CDR3 is TGTGCCAGCAGTGAACTACAGGGAGCTAACTATGGCTACACCTTC. It is translated as CASSELQGANYGYTF.

This clone was counted once. The chain couples TRBV7-9 to TRBJ1-5; 7 nucleotides match TRBD1. The CDR3 is 13 amino acids. Trimming at V came to 5 bases and at J to 7 bases, leaving 5 bases not matched to a gene. CDR1 is SEHNR, CDR2 FQNEAQ, per germline (reference sequence). This CDR3 is CASSQTGQQPQHF. In DNA form, the CDR3 reads TGTGCCAGCAGCCAGACAGGGCAACAGCCCCAGCATTTT.

The V and J genes are TRBV18 and TRBJ2-7, with 8 bases matching TRBD1. Germline-derived CDR1 and CDR2 are KGHSH and LQKENI. There are 14 residues in the CDR3. Losses at the gene ends were 6 bases for V and 4 bases for J; bases not matched to a gene: 8. The CDR3 region is CASSPDRVSYEQYF. As DNA, the CDR3 is TGTGCCAGCTCGCCGGACAGGGTATCGTACGAGCAGTACTTC. Using reference TRBV18 and TRBJ2-7 for the parts outside the CDR3, the full variable domain is NAGVMQNPRHLVRRRGQEARLRCSPMKGHSHVYWYRQLPEEGLKFMVYLQKENIIDESGMPKERFSAEFPKEGPSILRIQQVVRGDSAAYFCASSPDRVSYEQYFGPGTRLTVT.

This clone has a single count. V usage is TRBV11-2 and J usage is TRBJ2-3; D is undetermined. CDR3 length: 15 amino acids. In germline, CDR1 is SGHAT, CDR2 FQNNGV. V lost 7 bases, J lost 6 bases, and 20 bases lay in between. CDR3 sequence: CASTPRSAPGDTQYF. The CDR3 DNA is TGTGCCAGCACGCCCCGGAGCGCCCCCGGGGATACGCAGTATTTT.

The V call is TRBV27, the J call TRBJ1-2; possible D gene TRBD1, 5 bases. CDR1 and CDR2 (germline): MNHEY, SMNVEV (reference sequence). CDR3 length: 14 amino acids. V was pared by 4 bases and J by 1 base, with 10 bases between. For the CDR3, the DNA is TGTGCCAGCAGTTGGCACGGGGGTAACTATGGCTACACCTTC. Amino acid sequence: CASSWHGGNYGYTF.

The chain joins TRBV24-1 to TRBJ2-2, with a tentative D call TRBD1 (6 bases). Trimming removed 1 base at V and 5 bases at J, with 7 bases between. The CDR3 is 14 amino acids. Germline V lookup: CDR1 KGHDR, CDR2 SFDVKD. CDR3 DNA sequence: TGTGCCACCAGTGATTTTAGGGGGACCGGGGAGCTGTTTTTT. Amino acid sequence: CATSDFRGTGELFF.

The CDR3 nucleotides are TGTGCCAGCAGCGTTCGGCCAGGGACGGGCACTGAAGCTTTCTTT. This encodes CASSVRPGTGTEAFF. The chain links TRBV9 to TRBJ1-1; the D gene is possibly TRBD1 (5 bases). From germline, CDR1 is SGDLS and CDR2 YYNGEE. This CDR3 comprises 15 residues. The V end was cut by 2 bases, the J end by 4 bases, with 15 bases between.

The V gene is TRBV6-2 or TRBV6-3, the J gene TRBJ2-5, with TRBD2 identical over 8 bases. The CDR3 contains 14 residues. Looked up from germline, CDR1 is MNHEY and CDR2 is SVGEGT. V shed 6 bases, J shed 5 bases, and the junction held 8 bases outside the gene matches. The CDR3 here is CASSQRGGRETQYF. In DNA, the CDR3 is TGTGCCAGCAGCCAACGGGGGGGCCGGGAGACCCAGTACTTC.

This chain uses TRBV3-1 (or the pseudogene TRBV3-2) with TRBJ1-3; D is unclear. The CDR3 is made up of 14 amino acids. Germline CDR1 reads LGHDT; CDR2 reads YNNKEL (reference sequence). Trimming cost V 1 base and J 4 bases, with 8 bases left between them. CDR3 protein: CASSQGDWGNTIYF. For the CDR3, the DNA is TGTGCCAGCAGCCAAGGAGATTGGGGAAACACCATATATTTT.